These 19 T cell receptor beta chains came from one sample sequenced in a study of blood T cell repertoires in COVID-19. Assay: immunoSEQ multiplex PCR; the TCRdb copy retains only in-frame clones and omits some. Of 40,000 to 50,000 clones listed, roughly nine tenths were seen once; the top ten hold approximately 3%. Sequenced: PBMCs or T cells enriched from blood (not recorded which). Receptors were obtained from a woman aged 45-65 years who had recovered from COVID-19.

This chain links TRBV23-1 with TRBJ2-7; D is possibly TRBD1 (5 bases). TRBV23-1 is recorded as an ORF, its role being uncertain. CDR3 length: 17 residues. The V and J ends lost 1 base and 1 base respectively, with 17 bases between them. The CDR3 loop is CASSQYCTSGQSYEQYF. CDR3 bases: TGCGCCAGCAGTCAATATTGTACCTCAGGGCAGTCCTACGAGCAGTACTTC.

The chain is built from TRBV29-1 and TRBJ1-1; possible D gene TRBD1, 6 bases. Trimming shortened V by 3 bases and J by 4 bases, and 15 bases separated the two germline ends. The germline gives CDR1 SQVTM, CDR2 ANQGSEA. The CDR3 covers 14 residues. CDR3 in amino acids: CSVDGGRGTTEAFF. CDR3 nucleotide sequence: TGCAGCGTTGATGGGGGCAGAGGAACCACTGAAGCTTTCTTT.

This CDR3 is CASSDRGNTEAFF. The CDR3 DNA sequence: TGTGCCAGTAGCGACAGGGGGAACACTGAAGCTTTCTTT. The rearrangement joins TRBV19 to TRBJ1-1; 8 bases align to TRBD1. Trimming took 6 bases from V and 1 from J; bases not matched to a gene: 1. Germline lookup yields CDR1 LNHDA and CDR2 SQIVND (reference sequence). There are 13 residues in the CDR3.

This sequence joins TRBV5-1 and TRBJ2-3, with D unresolved. Germline V gene lookup returns CDR1 SGHRS and CDR2 YFSETQ. There are 15 residues in the CDR3. Trimming removed 6 bases from V and 1 base from J, with 15 bases in between. CDR3 sequence reads: CASKRDISRTDTQYF. As DNA, the CDR3 is TGCGCCAGCAAGAGAGATATCTCCCGCACAGATACGCAGTATTTT.

The table lists this clone with a count of one. The chain joins TRBV11-2 to TRBJ2-5; TRBD1 might be the D (6 bases). Trimming shortened V by 1 base and J by 1 base, and 10 bases separated the two germline ends. The CDR3 runs 15 residues. Germline CDR1 SGHAT, CDR2 FQNNGV. CDR3: CASSLGPTGQETQYF. CDR3 DNA sequence: TGTGCCAGCAGCTTAGGGCCGACAGGCCAAGAGACCCAGTACTTC.

The chain has TRBV4-3 and TRBJ2-2; 8 positions agree with TRBD1. V lost 3 bases and J lost 2; bases outside the gene matches: 8. The CDR3 has 17 residues. Per the germline V gene, CDR1 is LGHNA and CDR2 is YSLEER. CDR3 DNA sequence: TGCGCCAGCAGCCACCGAGGACAGGGCCCCAACACCGGGGAGCTGTTTTTT. Translated: CASSHRGQGPNTGELFF.

The genes are TRBV21-1 and TRBJ1-1. TRBV21-1 is annotated as a pseudogene. CDR3 length: 15 residues. CDR3 in DNA: TGTGCCAGCAGCACATGGGGAGAGGAGTGCACTGAAGCTTTCTTT. It yields the protein CASSTWGEECTEAFF.

The rearrangement uses TRBV7-2 and TRBJ2-3; tentatively, D is TRBD2 (5 bases). CDR1 is SGHTA and CDR2 is FQGNSA in the germline V gene. This CDR3 region has 13 residues. Trimming left V 2 bases short and J 6 bases short, with 9 bases between. The CDR3 here is CASSLLASDTQYF. In DNA form, the CDR3 reads TGTGCCAGCAGCTTACTAGCTTCGGATACGCAGTATTTT. Full variable domain (rest looked up from reference TRBV7-2 and TRBJ2-3): GAGVSQSPSNKVTEKGKDVELRCDPISGHTALYWYRQSLGQGLEFLIYFQGNSAPDKSGLPSDRFSAERTGGSVSTLTIQRTQQEDSAVYLCASSLLASDTQYFGPGTRLTVL.

The V call is TRBV9, the J call TRBJ2-5; 14 bases map to TRBD2. This CDR3 has 15 residues. In germline, CDR1 is SGDLS, CDR2 YYNGEE. V lost 2 bases, J lost 5 bases, and 2 bases stayed unmatched. DNA of the CDR3: TGTGCCAGCAGCGTGACTAGCGGGGGGGCGGAGACCCAGTACTTC. Amino acid sequence: CASSVTSGGAETQYF.

This clone was counted a single time. This chain uses TRBV9 with TRBJ1-3; D is unresolved. The CDR3 is 14 amino acids. Germline V gene data show CDR1 as SGDLS and CDR2 as YYNGEE. V lost 5 bases and J lost 2, with 11 bases in between. DNA for the CDR3: TGTGCCAGCAGGGTGGCGAGGCCTGGAAACACCATATATTTT. Amino acid sequence: CASRVARPGNTIYF.

This clone appeared a single time. This chain joins TRBV4-3 and TRBJ2-5, with 10 bases matching TRBD2. This CDR3 comprises 19 residues. Trimming took 3 bases from V and 2 from J; bases not matched to a gene: 15. The V gene's germline CDR1 is LGHNA and CDR2 YSLEER. DNA for the CDR3: TGCGCCAGCAGCCACGTGGCTCCTAGCGGGAGAGGTTGGCAAGAGACCCAGTACTTC. Its translation: CASSHVAPSGRGWQETQYF.

The J gene is TRBJ2-7, the V gene TRBV19; 11 bases map to TRBD2. There are 15 residues in the CDR3. The germline V gene has CDR1 LNHDA and CDR2 SQIVND (reference sequence). V shed 6 bases, J shed 3 bases, and the junction held 7 bases outside the gene matches. The CDR3, as DNA: TGTGCCAGTAGCTCCGGGACTAGCGGATTCTACGAGCAGTACTTC. Translated: CASSSGTSGFYEQYF. The whole variable domain, filled in from reference TRBV19 and TRBJ2-7, reads DGGITQSPKYLFRKEGQNVTLSCEQNLNHDAMYWYRQDPGQGLRLIYYSQIVNDFQKGDIAEGYSVSREKKESFPLTVTSAQKNPTAFYLCASSSGTSGFYEQYFGPGTRLTVT.

The gene calls are TRBV2 and TRBJ2-2, with D maybe TRBD1 (6 bases). V lost 10 bases, J lost 0 bases, and 12 bases lay in between. Looked up from germline, CDR1 is SNHLY and CDR2 is FYNNEI. CDR3 length: 14 amino acids. CDR3 nucleotide sequence: TGTGCCACCAGGGGCGTAGCGAACACCGGGGAGCTGTTTTTT. Its translation: CATRGVANTGELFF.

The J gene is TRBJ1-1, the V gene TRBV7-6, with 8 bases matching TRBD1. The CDR3 spans 13 residues. V was pared by 2 bases and J by 11 bases, with 7 bases of the junction left unmatched. Germline V gene sequence: CDR1 SGHVS, CDR2 FNYEAQ. The CDR3 region is CASSLQLTGEAFF. The CDR3 bases are TGTGCCAGCAGCTTACAATTGACAGGGGAGGCTTTCTTT.

This chain links TRBV7-2 with TRBJ2-3, with D perhaps TRBD1 (6 bases). Trimming left V 4 bases short and J 2 bases short, with 16 bases between. This CDR3 has 16 amino acids. Germline V lookup: CDR1 SGHTA, CDR2 FQGNSA. CDR3 DNA: TGTGCCAGCAGCTCGAACAGGGTGGGGATCACAGATACGCAGTATTTT. Amino acids: CASSSNRVGITDTQYF.

The chain combines TRBV4-3 with TRBJ1-4; 9 bases fit TRBD1. The CDR3 is made up of 16 amino acids. V lost 0 bases, J lost 7 bases, and 6 bases stayed unmatched. The germline V gene encodes CDR1 LGHNA and CDR2 YSLEER. CDR3 sequence: CASSQEWGQGGEKLFF. The DNA of the CDR3 is TGCGCCAGCAGCCAAGAGTGGGGACAGGGCGGTGAAAAACTGTTTTTT.

The chain combines TRBV3-1 (or the pseudogene TRBV3-2) with TRBJ2-7; 7 nucleotides align to TRBD2. The CDR3 spans 14 residues. Germline values: CDR1 LGHDT, CDR2 YNNKEL (reference sequence). V shed 1 base and J 1 base; nucleotides not matched to a gene: 1. The CDR3 region is CASSQAAGSYEQYF. Written as DNA, the CDR3 is TGTGCCAGCAGCCAAGCAGCGGGATCCTACGAGCAGTACTTC.

The chain employs TRBV7-9 and TRBJ1-6; D is uncertain. V gave up 5 bases and J gave up 6 bases, with 11 bases separating them. The CDR3 length is 14 residues. Germline loops: CDR1 SEHNR, CDR2 FQNEAQ (reference sequence). DNA of the CDR3: TGTGCCAGCAGCACCCGGGAACCTAATTCACCCCTCCACTTT. This translates into CASSTREPNSPLHF.

The chain is built from TRBV30 and TRBJ1-2; D remains unclear. Germline V lookup: CDR1 GTSNPN, CDR2 SVGIG (reference sequence). The ends were cut back, 2 bases at V and 8 bases at J, with 15 bases in the middle. This CDR3 spans 13 amino acids. CDR3 DNA sequence: TGTGCCTGGAGTCCTATTTCAGACTCAGGCTACACCTTC. It specifies CAWSPISDSGYTF.